These 26 T cell receptor beta chains came from one sample sequenced in a study of T cell repertoires in cytomegalovirus infection. TCRdb reprocessed the reads with MiXCR, giving one entry per CDR3 protein. This sample has roughly 350,000 distinct CDR3 sequences, with roughly 34% found just once. These receptors lack a known antigen. Sequencing was performed on cultured PBMCs, taken from culture after CMV antigen stimulation. Source of these receptors: a human donor in good health (CMV status not recorded). Some clones in this sample may be carry-over from other donors' samples.

This clonotype occurred a few times. This sequence joins TRBV28 and TRBJ1-5; D is possibly TRBD1 (5 bases). Germline lookup yields CDR1 MDHEN and CDR2 SYDVKM. V gave up 5 bases and J gave up 6 bases, with 17 bases separating them. This CDR3 contains 15 residues. The CDR3 reads CASSMRTGRGQPQHF. In nucleotides, the CDR3 is TGTGCCAGCAGTATGAGGACGGGACGGGGTCAGCCCCAGCATTTT.

The rearrangement links TRBV20-1 to TRBJ2-5; D possibly corresponds to TRBD2 (5 bases). V gave up 6 bases and J gave up 2 bases, with 13 bases separating them. Germline CDR1 DFQATT, CDR2 SNEGSKA (reference sequence). This CDR3 has 13 residues. The DNA of the CDR3 is TGCAGTGCCCCGAGCGGCCCGCAAGAGACCCAGTACTTC. Residues: CSAPSGPQETQYF.

This chain links TRBV7-8 with TRBJ1-6; D is possibly TRBD1 (6 bases). V shed 0 bases and J shed 7 bases, with 10 bases lying between them. The V gene's germline CDR1 is SGHVS and CDR2 FQNEAQ. The CDR3 spans 15 residues. CDR3 sequence reads: CASSLARQGNSPLHF. In nucleotides, the CDR3 is TGTGCCAGCAGCTTAGCGCGTCAGGGGAATTCACCCCTCCACTTT.

The chain links TRBV19 to TRBJ2-5; the D call may be TRBD1 or TRBD2 (5 bases each). Trimming removed 3 bases from V and 4 bases from J, with 9 bases in between. Looked up from germline, CDR1 is LNHDA and CDR2 is SQIVND (reference sequence). The CDR3 extends over 13 amino acids. The CDR3 protein is CASSILGTETQYF. The CDR3 DNA reads as TGTGCCAGTAGTATCCTAGGGACAGAGACCCAGTACTTC.

The V and J genes are TRBV4-2 and TRBJ1-3, with a tentative D call TRBD1 (5 bases). V dropped 1 base and J dropped 4 bases, with 17 bases sitting between them. Germline V lookup: CDR1 LGHNA, CDR2 YNFKEQ. The CDR3 runs 17 residues. CDR3 DNA: TGTGCCAGCAGCCAAGTACGACAAGGGGTTGGAGGAAACACCATATATTTT. Translation gives CASSQVRQGVGGNTIYF.

V gene TRBV7-9 combines with J gene TRBJ1-1, with 7 bases identical to TRBD1. CDR1 and CDR2 (germline): SEHNR, FQNEAQ (reference sequence). This CDR3 contains 14 residues. V gave up 6 bases and J gave up 0 bases; unmatched junction bases: 4. The CDR3 reads CASRQGRMNTEAFF. CDR3 in DNA: TGTGCCAGCAGACAGGGGCGAATGAACACTGAAGCTTTCTTT.

This clonotype was counted ten times or more. The chain uses TRBV28 and TRBJ2-1; the match to TRBD1 covers 9 bases. The CDR3 covers 14 residues. The ends lost 5 bases at V and 4 bases at J; junction bases unmatched: 3. Germline V CDR1 and CDR2: MDHEN, SYDVKM. CDR3 nucleotides: TGTGCCAGCAGTCCGGGACAGGGATACAATGAGCAGTTCTTC. It yields the protein CASSPGQGYNEQFF.

V is TRBV3-1 and J is TRBJ2-3; 12 positions agree with TRBD2. Germline trimming cut 5 bases from V and 0 bases from J; bases unmatched to any gene: 3. The CDR3 length is 16 residues. Germline values: CDR1 LGHDT, CDR2 YNNKEL (reference sequence). CDR3 loop: CASSDGTSGSTDTQYF. The CDR3 DNA sequence: TGTGCCAGCAGCGATGGGACTAGCGGGAGCACAGATACGCAGTATTTT.

This clonotype has a handful of counts. The V and J genes are TRBV6-1 and TRBJ2-1; 11 nucleotides agree with TRBD2. Trimming at V came to 6 bases and at J to 6 bases, leaving 7 bases not matched to a gene. The CDR3 covers 15 residues. Germline-derived CDR1 and CDR2 are MNHNS and SASEGT. The CDR3, as DNA: TGTGCCAGCAGAACCGGGACTAGCGGCTCCAATGAGCAGTTCTTC. As protein: CASRTGTSGSNEQFF.

CDR3 sequence: CASSSRTSGRVKTKYF. The CDR3 DNA sequence: TGTGCCAGCAGCTCCCGGACTAGCGGGAGGGTCAAGACGAAGTATTTT. The chain has TRBV7-9 and TRBJ2-3, with TRBD2 identical over 15 bases. The J segment lost 13 bases and the V segment lost 4 bases, leaving 12 bases of the junction unmatched. The CDR3 is 16 amino acids. The germline V gene has CDR1 SEHNR and CDR2 FQNEAQ (reference sequence).

This clonotype was seen a few times. The genes are TRBV19 and TRBJ1-2, with TRBD1 matching over 12 bases. The junction had 6 bases not matched to a gene; V was cut back by 6 bases and J by 4 bases. The germline V gene has CDR1 LNHDA and CDR2 SQIVND (reference sequence). CDR3 length: 15 amino acids. The CDR3 is CASRIPGQGAYGYTF. The CDR3 coding sequence is TGTGCCAGTAGAATTCCGGGACAGGGGGCCTATGGCTACACCTTC.

This chain links TRBV6-6 with TRBJ2-1, with D hard to call. CDR3 length equals 12 residues. The V gene lost 2 bases and the J gene lost 10 bases, with 9 bases spanning the gap. CDR1 is MNHNY, CDR2 SVGAGI, per germline (reference sequence). The chain's CDR3 is CASSYNSGEQFF. For the CDR3, the DNA is TGTGCCAGCAGTTACAACTCCGGGGAGCAGTTCTTC.

The chain recombines TRBV9 with TRBJ1-6; no clear D. This CDR3 is built from 14 residues. CDR1 and CDR2 from the germline V gene are SGDLS and YYNGEE. With 4 bases removed from V and 7 bases from J, the gap between germline ends came to 12 bases. CDR3 in DNA: TGTGCCAGCAGCCCCAGGTCACCCAATTCACCCCTCCACTTT. Protein: CASSPRSPNSPLHF.

In this sample, this clonotype turned up a few times. The CDR3 DNA is TGTGCCAGCAGCCGTCCCGGGACTAGCGGGAGGAGCTCCTACAATGAGCAGTTCTTC. It encodes CASSRPGTSGRSSYNEQFF. This chain joins TRBV7-9 and TRBJ2-1, with 15 nucleotides matching TRBD2. V lost 5 bases and J lost 0; bases outside the gene matches: 8. From germline, CDR1 is SEHNR and CDR2 FQNEAQ (reference sequence). The CDR3 runs to 19 residues.

The DNA of the CDR3 is TGTGCCACCAGTGATTCGGGGACATCTAGCACAGATACGCAGTATTTT. Protein: CATSDSGTSSTDTQYF. The chain carries TRBV24-1 and TRBJ2-3, with a possible D match to TRBD1 (6 bases). V lost 2 bases and J lost 0, with 11 bases in between. The CDR3 runs to 16 residues. The germline gives CDR1 KGHDR, CDR2 SFDVKD.

This clonotype was seen more than once but under ten times. The chain has TRBV4-1 and TRBJ2-1, with 8 bases matching TRBD2. V shed 2 bases, J shed 0 bases, and the junction held 9 bases outside the gene matches. Germline lookup yields CDR1 MGHRA and CDR2 YSYEKL. The CDR3 contains 18 residues. The chain's CDR3 is CASSQKKESGSSYNEQFF. CDR3 coding DNA: TGCGCCAGCAGCCAAAAAAAAGAAAGCGGGAGCTCCTACAATGAGCAGTTCTTC.

This clonotype showed up just a few times. The V gene is TRBV10-3, the J gene TRBJ1-2; D is undetermined. V lost 8 bases and J 4 bases, leaving 14 bases between the germline ends. Germline values: CDR1 ENHRY, CDR2 SYGVKD. The CDR3 contains 13 residues. The CDR3 sequence is CAIVADGTYGYTF. CDR3 coding DNA: TGTGCCATCGTGGCGGACGGAACCTATGGCTACACCTTC.

This clonotype was observed a few times. The chain recombines TRBV11-3 with TRBJ1-2, with 8 positions matching TRBD1. The V segment lost 6 bases and the J segment 3 bases; nucleotides outside the gene matches: 6. The CDR3 is 14 residues long. CDR1 and CDR2 (germline): SGHNT, YENEEA. Here the CDR3 reads CASRYGQGDYGYTF. The CDR3 nucleotides are TGTGCCAGCAGATACGGACAGGGTGACTATGGCTACACCTTC.

The chain has TRBV7-9 and TRBJ2-3; D perhaps matches TRBD1 (5 bases). V gave up 3 bases and J gave up 5 bases, with 9 bases separating them. In germline, CDR1 is SEHNR, CDR2 FQNEAQ (reference sequence). The CDR3 has 13 residues. For the CDR3, the DNA is TGTGCCAGCAGCTTCCAGGGTCAAGATACGCAGTATTTT. Translating it yields CASSFQGQDTQYF.

V gene TRBV7-2 combines with J gene TRBJ2-7; D could derive from TRBD1 or TRBD2 (6 bases each). The ends were cut back, 6 bases at V and 6 bases at J, with 18 bases in the middle. Per germline, CDR1 SGHTA and CDR2 FQGNSA. The CDR3 sequence is 14 residues long. The DNA for the CDR3 is TGTGCCAGCAGAAAGAGAGGGGGAGGACTCGAGCAGTACTTC. Its protein product is CASRKRGGGLEQYF.

This clonotype was observed a handful of times. The chain has TRBV4-1 and TRBJ1-5; D ambiguous. V was trimmed by 2 bases and J by 5 bases, leaving 10 bases between them. The CDR3 length is 14 residues. From germline, CDR1 is MGHRA and CDR2 YSYEKL. CDR3 nucleotide sequence: TGCGCCAGCAGCCAACCAACTTCGGATCAGCCCCAGCATTTT. This translates into CASSQPTSDQPQHF.

V and J are TRBV6-8 and TRBJ1-1; TRBD1 aligns across 7 bases. The ends lost 4 bases at V and 0 bases at J; junction bases unmatched: 8. The length of the CDR3 is 16 residues. Per the germline V gene, CDR1 is MNHGY and CDR2 is SAAAGT. The CDR3 region is CASSSQGIPMNTEAFF. CDR3 bases: TGTGCCAGCAGTTCACAGGGGATCCCTATGAACACTGAAGCTTTCTTT.

This chain connects TRBV10-3 to TRBJ2-1; TRBD2 might be the D (5 bases). Trimming cost V 6 bases and J 6 bases, with 12 bases left between them. The CDR3 loop spans 13 amino acids. Germline CDR1 reads ENHRY; CDR2 reads SYGVKD. CDR3 in DNA: TGTGCCATCAGCGGACGGGGTTTCAATGAGCAGTTCTTC. This sequence encodes CAISGRGFNEQFF.

V gene TRBV7-2 combines with J gene TRBJ2-7; TRBD2 aligns across 11 bases. CDR1 and CDR2 from the germline V gene are SGHTA and FQGNSA. Trimming at V came to 4 bases and at J to 7 bases, leaving 9 bases not matched to a gene. CDR3 length: 15 residues. CDR3 amino acids: CASSYSGTSGREQYF. CDR3 in DNA: TGTGCCAGCAGCTATTCCGGGACTAGCGGTCGGGAGCAGTACTTC.

The chain has TRBV11-2 and TRBJ2-1, with 9 bases matching TRBD2. The CDR3 has 19 residues. Germline-derived CDR1 and CDR2 are SGHAT and FQNNGV. V was clipped by 5 bases and J by 8 bases; unmatched bases: 22. The CDR3 nucleotides read TGTGCCAGCAGCACCAGGGCGGGGGCTAGCGGGATCACACGAGATGAGCAGTTCTTC. Protein product: CASSTRAGASGITRDEQFF. Together with reference TRBV11-2 and TRBJ2-1, the CDR3 gives the full variable domain: EAGVAQSPRYKIIEKRQSVAFWCNPISGHATLYWYQQILGQGPKLLIQFQNNGVVDDSQLPKDRFSAERLKGVDSTLKIQPAKLEDSAVYLCASSTRAGASGITRDEQFFGPGTRLTVL.

There are many counts of this clonotype. This rearrangement joins TRBV7-2 to TRBJ2-7, with D perhaps matching TRBD2 (5 bases). The V gene's germline CDR1 is SGHTA and CDR2 FQGNSA. V gave up 5 bases and J gave up 3 bases, with 14 bases separating them. The CDR3 sequence is 14 residues long. The CDR3 loop is CASSTLGGSYEQYF. The DNA for the CDR3 is TGTGCCAGCAGCACCCTTGGAGGTAGCTACGAGCAGTACTTC.